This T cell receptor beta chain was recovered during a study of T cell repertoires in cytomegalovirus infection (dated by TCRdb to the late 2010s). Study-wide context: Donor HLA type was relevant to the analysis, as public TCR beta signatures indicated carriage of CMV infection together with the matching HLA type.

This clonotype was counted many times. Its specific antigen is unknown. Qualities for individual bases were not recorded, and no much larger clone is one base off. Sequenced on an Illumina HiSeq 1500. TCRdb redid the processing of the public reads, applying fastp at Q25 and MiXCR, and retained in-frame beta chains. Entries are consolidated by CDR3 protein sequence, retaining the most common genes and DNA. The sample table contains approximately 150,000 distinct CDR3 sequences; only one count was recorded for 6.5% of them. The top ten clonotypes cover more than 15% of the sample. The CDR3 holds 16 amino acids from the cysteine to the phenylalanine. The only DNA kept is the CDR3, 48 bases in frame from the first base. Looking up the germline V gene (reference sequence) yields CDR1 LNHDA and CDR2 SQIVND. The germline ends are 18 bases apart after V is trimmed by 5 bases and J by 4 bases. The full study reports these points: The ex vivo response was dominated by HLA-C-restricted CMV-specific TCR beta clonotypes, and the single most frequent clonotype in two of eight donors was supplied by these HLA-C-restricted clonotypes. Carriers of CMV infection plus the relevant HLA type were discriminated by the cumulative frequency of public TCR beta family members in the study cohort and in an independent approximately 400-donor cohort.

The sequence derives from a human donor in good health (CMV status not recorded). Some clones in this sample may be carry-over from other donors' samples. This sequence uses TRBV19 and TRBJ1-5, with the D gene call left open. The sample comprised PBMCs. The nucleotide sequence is TGTGCCAGTAGTTCCATACGGATGCTGATTAATCAGCCCCAGCATTTT. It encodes CASSSIRMLINQPQHF.